Below are 13 T cell receptor beta chains sequenced from a single sample in a study of chemoradiotherapy in HPV16-positive cancers. The table came from immunoSEQ multiplex PCR; TCRdb's copy has only in-frame clones and leaves some out. The data hold several thousand clones, with around nine tenths observed a single time. The input for sequencing was tumor tissue, taken from a patient who underwent chemoradiotherapy. All receptors come from a human donor with HPV-associated anogenital cancer.

V and J are TRBV12-5 and TRBJ2-5; D is unclear. Germline assignment: CDR1 LGHNT and CDR2 FRNRAP. The CDR3 totals 11 residues. V lost 5 bases and J lost 5, with 6 bases in between. In DNA form, the CDR3 reads TGTGCTAGTGGTCCCCGGGAGACCCAGTACTTC. Protein product: CASGPRETQYF.

The genes are TRBV6-5 and TRBJ1-1; D call uncertain. The CDR3 runs to 14 residues. CDR1 and CDR2 from the germline V gene are MNHEY and SVGAGI. Between the trimmed V and J ends, which lost 2 bases and 1 base, there was a span of 8 bases. As DNA, the CDR3 is TGTGCCAGCAGTTACCGCCAGGCGAACACTGAAGCTTTCTTT. The encoded protein is CASSYRQANTEAFF.

This chain connects TRBV2 to TRBJ2-1; TRBD1 is a possible D gene (5 bases). Germline CDR1 reads SNHLY; CDR2 reads FYNNEI. There are 14 residues in the CDR3. Trimming pared 4 bases from V and 2 bases from J, leaving 9 bases between. The CDR3 spells CASSVLGAYNEQFF. CDR3 coding DNA: TGTGCCAGCAGTGTTCTAGGGGCCTACAATGAGCAGTTCTTC.

The chain links TRBV18 to TRBJ2-5; a possible D gene is TRBD2 (6 bases). The CDR3 sequence is 14 residues long. Trimming left V 2 bases short and J 3 bases short, with 10 bases between. In germline, CDR1 is KGHSH, CDR2 LQKENI. Here the CDR3 DNA reads TGTGCCAGCTCACCAATCGGAGGGGAAGAGACCCAGTACTTC. It yields the protein CASSPIGGEETQYF.

This chain uses TRBV29-1 with TRBJ1-2, with D tentatively TRBD1 (6 bases). V lost 6 bases, J lost 7 bases, and 18 bases lay in between. Germline assignment: CDR1 SQVTM and CDR2 ANQGSEA. The CDR3 loop spans 13 amino acids. CDR3 in DNA: TGCAGCGTCGCAGAGGCAGGGGATAGTGGCTACACCTTC. Residues: CSVAEAGDSGYTF.

The V gene is TRBV18, the J gene TRBJ2-2, with a possible D match to TRBD1 (6 bases). CDR3 length: 15 residues. CDR1 KGHSH and CDR2 LQKENI come from the germline V gene. V was trimmed by 3 bases and J by 2 bases, leaving 10 bases between them. The CDR3 DNA reads TGTGCCAGCTCACCTAGACAGGTTAACACCGGGGAGCTGTTTTTT. It yields the protein CASSPRQVNTGELFF.

This clone was detected only once. The chain combines TRBV6-6 with TRBJ1-5, with D possibly matching TRBD1 (5 bases). CDR1 and CDR2 from the germline V gene are MNHNY and SVGAGI (reference sequence). V was cut by 6 bases and J by 6 bases, with 12 bases left in between. The CDR3 totals 13 residues. CDR3 nucleotides: TGTGCCAGCAGGGGGGATGAGGGTCAGCCCCAGCATTTT. It translates to CASRGDEGQPQHF.

V and J are TRBV19 and TRBJ2-1; 9 positions agree with TRBD2. V lost 4 bases and J lost 0; bases outside the gene matches: 13. From germline, CDR1 is LNHDA and CDR2 SQIVND (reference sequence). CDR3 length: 19 residues. The CDR3 sequence: CASSSRGLAPALSYNEQFF. The CDR3 nucleotides read TGTGCCAGTAGTAGTCGGGGACTAGCCCCGGCCCTCTCCTACAATGAGCAGTTCTTC.

This clone was recorded once. The V and J genes are TRBV18 and TRBJ2-3; 12 bases line up with TRBD2. CDR1 is KGHSH, CDR2 LQKENI, per germline. V trimming: 6 bases; J trimming: 3 bases; junction bases outside the gene matches: 4. This CDR3 contains 15 residues. The CDR3 sequence: CASSPLAGGTDTQYF. CDR3 DNA sequence: TGTGCCAGCTCCCCGCTAGCGGGGGGGACAGATACGCAGTATTTT. The variable domain in full, completed from reference TRBV18 and TRBJ2-3, reads NAGVMQNPRHLVRRRGQEARLRCSPMKGHSHVYWYRQLPEEGLKFMVYLQKENIIDESGMPKERFSAEFPKEGPSILRIQQVVRGDSAAYFCASSPLAGGTDTQYFGPGTRLTVL.

The chain combines TRBV18 with TRBJ2-5; 7 bases map to TRBD2. Per germline, CDR1 KGHSH and CDR2 LQKENI. This CDR3 contains 14 residues. With V trimmed by 0 bases and J by 5 bases, 3 bases remained unmatched. Here the CDR3 DNA reads TGTGCCAGCTCACCACCGACTAGCTGGGAGACCCAGTACTTC. This gives the protein CASSPPTSWETQYF.

The V gene is TRBV20-1, the J gene TRBJ2-7; D might be TRBD2 (6 bases). Germline loops: CDR1 DFQATT, CDR2 SNEGSKA (reference sequence). The V end lost 3 bases, the J end lost 3 bases, and 6 bases lay between the germline ends. CDR3 length: 11 residues. CDR3 coding DNA: TGCAGTGCTAGGCGGGGCTACGAGCAGTACTTC. Translated, it gives CSARRGYEQYF.

V usage is TRBV29-1 and J usage is TRBJ2-1; 7 nucleotides match TRBD1. Germline V gene lookup returns CDR1 SQVTM and CDR2 ANQGSEA. CDR3 length: 12 residues. V shed 3 bases, J shed 10 bases, and the junction held 6 bases outside the gene matches. The CDR3 region is CSVEKGAAEQFF. CDR3 in DNA: TGCAGCGTTGAGAAGGGGGCGGCGGAGCAGTTCTTC.

The rearrangement links TRBV6-5 to TRBJ2-7, with 8 bases aligning to TRBD1. The CDR3 is 14 residues long. V was pared by 6 bases and J by 1 base, with 5 bases of the junction left unmatched. The germline V gene encodes CDR1 MNHEY and CDR2 SVGAGI. The CDR3 loop reads CASSRDRSSYEQYF. The CDR3 DNA is TGTGCCAGCAGCAGGGACAGGTCTTCCTACGAGCAGTACTTC.